This T cell receptor (beta chain) emerged from a study of T-cell reconstitution after alpha-beta-depleted transplantation in children. Only a few counts were recorded for this clonotype. Preparation of the TCRbeta library used unique molecular identifiers. TCRdb reprocessed the PCR reads via MiXCR and lists one record per CDR3 protein. The sample lists around 530,000 distinct CDR3 sequences; approximately 32% were seen once. Trimming left V 7 bases short and J 2 bases short, with 8 bases between. There are 11 residues in the CDR3. Per germline, CDR1 DFQATT and CDR2 SNEGSKA (reference sequence). This clonotype originated in a human donor who donated a stem cell graft to a child with aplastic anemia. The rearrangement joins TRBV20-1 to TRBJ2-5; unclear D gene. The specimen was PBMCs from the stem cell graft donor, collected from the stem cell graft. The CDR3 nucleotides are TGCAGTGTACGGCAGCAAGAGACCCAGTACTTC. Its translation is CSVRQQETQYF.